This T cell receptor (beta chain) was identified during a study of blood T cell repertoires in COVID-19. Study information: Acute-phase and convalescent COVID-19 samples originated in the United States, Italy and Spain.

Methods used by the authors: Cell counts per sample came from amplifying reference gene primers. Produced via immunoSEQ multiplex PCR; TCRdb's table is partial and in-frame only. That table supplies the V and J calls and clone size; D and trimming were determined from the DNA. In the table there are tens of thousands of clones, roughly nine tenths of which are singletons. The CDR3 covers 17 residues. CDR1 and CDR2 from the germline V gene are MGHRA and YSYEKL. The ends lost 0 bases at V and 6 bases at J; junction bases unmatched: 9. In its sample, this clone was seen a few times. The V gene is TRBV4-1, the J gene TRBJ1-2, with TRBD1 matching 11 bases. This TCR derives from a human donor in a cohort sampled during active COVID-19. Source material: peripheral blood. This CDR3 reads CASSQDRGTGGSDGYTF. The CDR3 bases are TGCGCCAGCAGCCAAGATCGGGGGACAGGGGGAAGCGATGGCTACACCTTC.